The clone carrying this TCR beta chain was detected only once. Trimming took off 2 bases at V and 3 bases at J, with 7 bases between the two ends. CDR3 size: 13 residues. Germline-derived CDR1 and CDR2 are MNHEY and SVGAGI. Using immunoSEQ multiplex PCR, the repertoire was profiled, and TCRdb retains in-frame clones only, with some absent. The sample contains about 140,000 clones, under 95% of which appear only once. The data are from a study of control samples from healthy donors and cancer patients. The sequencing sample was made of blood. This clonotype originated in a middle-aged man in good health. V and J are TRBV6-5 and TRBJ1-2; D unresolved. DNA for the CDR3: TGTGCCAGCAGTTACGGCCCTGACTATGGCTACACCTTC. This sequence encodes CASSYGPDYGYTF.